This T cell receptor (beta chain) was observed in a study of graft-versus-host responses after intestinal transplantation. Study overall: Following induction with anti-thymocyte globulin, all recipients were given tacrolimus and steroids for about 3 years.

Overall study findings and caveats: Early post-transplant HvG declines showed an association with peak circulating GvH clone levels.

The assay was immunoSEQ multiplex PCR, and TCRdb's table has in-frame clones only and misses some. The table records tens of thousands of clones, about 94% of them present only once. The CDR3 spans 16 residues. The trim removed 6 bases at V and 7 bases at J, leaving 9 bases unmatched. The germline V gene has CDR1 MGHRA and CDR2 YSYEKL. This clone was picked up one time. The antigen is unknown. The V gene is TRBV4-1, the J gene TRBJ2-7; TRBD2 matches at 16 bases. The sequence was obtained from a human patient who received an intestinal transplant, so some T cells may come from the graft donor. Specimen: PBMCs, collected 330 to 350 days after intestinal transplant. In DNA, the CDR3 is TGCGCCAGCAGTCCGGGACTAGCGGGAGGGGCTGGAGAGCAGTACTTC. Its protein product is CASSPGLAGGAGEQYF.